These 10 T cell receptor beta chains originate from one sample sequenced in a study of blood T cell repertoires in COVID-19. The method was immunoSEQ multiplex PCR; TCRdb's version includes in-frame clones alone and lacks a portion of them. The sample consists of 350,000 or so clones, roughly 90% of them appearing once. Sequencing was done on a sample of peripheral blood. These receptors were collected from a woman aged 55-70 years with COVID-19, enrolled during active disease.

The rearrangement uses TRBV5-1 and TRBJ1-5; perhaps TRBD1 as D (5 bases). Trimming pared 4 bases from V and 0 bases from J, leaving 8 bases between. This CDR3 comprises 14 residues. The germline gives CDR1 SGHRS, CDR2 YFSETQ. In DNA, the CDR3 is TGCGCCAGCAGCACAGGAGATAGCAATCAGCCCCAGCATTTT. The encoded protein is CASSTGDSNQPQHF.

The rearrangement links TRBV11-2 to TRBJ2-7; TRBD2 agrees at 12 bases. Germline assignment: CDR1 SGHAT and CDR2 FQNNGV. This CDR3 has 15 residues. With 3 bases clipped from V and 5 bases from J, the junction kept 5 bases outside the gene matches. Here the CDR3 DNA reads TGTGCCAGCAGCTTCGCTAGCGGGGGGGCCAACGAGCAGTACTTC. Its protein is CASSFASGGANEQYF.

This clone has just a few counts. The rearrangement joins TRBV6-6 to TRBJ1-1; D gene unclear. With 3 bases removed from V and 0 bases from J, the gap between germline ends came to 5 bases. This CDR3 has 13 residues. CDR1 is MNHNY and CDR2 is SVGAGI in the germline V gene (reference sequence). CDR3 protein: CASSYSMNTEAFF. CDR3 nucleotide sequence: TGTGCCAGCAGTTATTCCATGAACACTGAAGCTTTCTTT.

CDR3 nucleotide sequence: TGTGCCACCAGCAGGAAAGACAGGGCGGCGGAAAAACTGTTTTTT. It codes for CATSRKDRAAEKLFF. The chain employs TRBV15 and TRBJ1-4; 7 bases line up with TRBD1. CDR3 length: 15 residues. Germline CDR1 LNHNV, CDR2 YYDKDF (reference sequence). V shed 3 bases, J shed 8 bases, and the junction held 9 bases outside the gene matches.

This clone was seen just once. The chain couples TRBV12-3 or TRBV12-4 to TRBJ1-2, with 8 bases aligning to TRBD1. V lost 11 bases and J lost 5; bases outside the gene matches: 4. The CDR3 consists of 11 residues. The DNA of the CDR3 is TGTGCCGTCCAGGGGGCTTATGGCTACACCTTC. Translation: CAVQGAYGYTF.

V is TRBV15 and J is TRBJ2-5; the match to TRBD2 covers 8 bases. Germline assignment: CDR1 LNHNV and CDR2 YYDKDF (reference sequence). The CDR3 spans 15 residues. J was trimmed by 3 bases and V by 5 bases; bases with no gene match: 8. Here the CDR3 DNA reads TGTGCCACCAGCGGGGGGGCGGGGGGTAAAGAGACCCAGTACTTC. Its translation is CATSGGAGGKETQYF.

This sequence joins TRBV28 and TRBJ2-7; D is possibly TRBD1 (6 bases). The V end lost 10 bases, the J end lost 3 bases, and 16 bases lay between the germline ends. This CDR3 is built from 13 residues. The V gene's germline CDR1 is MDHEN and CDR2 SYDVKM. Here the CDR3 DNA reads TGTGCCACCTACGGGACACCTGACTACGAGCAGTACTTC. Amino acid sequence: CATYGTPDYEQYF.

This clone has a handful of counts. The V call is TRBV7-3, the J call TRBJ2-7; possibly TRBD2 for D (6 bases). The germline V gene encodes CDR1 SGHTA and CDR2 FQGTGA. V lost 0 bases to trimming and J lost 6 bases, with 12 bases between them. This CDR3 region has 14 residues. The CDR3: CASSLTGEESEQYF. DNA of the CDR3: TGTGCCAGCAGCTTAACGGGGGAGGAGAGCGAGCAGTACTTC.

The chain carries TRBV5-4 and TRBJ1-2; D ambiguous. CDR1 and CDR2 (germline): SGHNT, YYREEE (reference sequence). V shed 2 bases and J shed 10 bases, with 15 bases lying between them. The CDR3 is 13 residues long. CDR3 region: CASSLRFGAYYTF. The CDR3 DNA reads as TGTGCCAGCAGCTTAAGATTCGGTGCCTACTACACCTTC.

The rearrangement joins TRBV18 to TRBJ2-3, with 11 bases that match TRBD1. The germline gives CDR1 KGHSH, CDR2 LQKENI. J lost 4 bases, V lost 4 bases, and 4 bases had no gene match. The CDR3 covers 15 residues. The CDR3 protein is CASSLRTGGADTQYF. The CDR3 coding sequence is TGTGCCAGCTCACTACGGACAGGGGGCGCAGATACGCAGTATTTT.